One and the same sample provided the 30 T cell receptor beta chains below, sequenced in a study of T-cell reconstitution after alpha-beta-depleted transplantation in children. Unique molecular identifiers were used to barcode this TCRbeta library. One entry per CDR3 protein results from TCRdb running MiXCR on the PCR reads. The profile shows 200,000 to 300,000 distinct CDR3 sequences, roughly 25% of them singletons. Specimen: PBMCs, collected before TCRalphabeta/CD19-depleted stem cell transplant. The receptors originated from a girl aged 2-10 years with Fanconi anemia, due to receive a stem cell transplant.

This clonotype was observed a few times. The V and J genes are TRBV29-1 and TRBJ1-1, with unresolved D. The CDR3 consists of 15 residues. From germline, CDR1 is SQVTM and CDR2 ANQGSEA. V was pared by 5 bases and J by 1 base, with 17 bases between. CDR3 sequence (DNA): TGCAGCGTTAATTTGCGTTCCCCACGGAACACTGAAGCTTTCTTT. Amino acid sequence: CSVNLRSPRNTEAFF.

The table lists this clonotype with a few counts. The V and J genes are TRBV27 and TRBJ2-7, with D unresolved. Trimming cost V 6 bases and J 4 bases, with 10 bases left between them. Germline V gene sequence: CDR1 MNHEY, CDR2 SMNVEV (reference sequence). This CDR3 has 12 amino acids. The CDR3 protein is CASRGPFYEQYF. The CDR3 DNA sequence: TGTGCCAGCAGGGGCCCCTTTTACGAGCAGTACTTC.

The chain uses TRBV29-1 and TRBJ2-1; 7 bases are shared with TRBD2. Germline lookup yields CDR1 SQVTM and CDR2 ANQGSEA. Trimming removed 4 bases from V and 5 bases from J; junction bases left unmatched: 8. The CDR3 extends over 14 amino acids. This CDR3 is CSVGGGGGNNEQFF. In DNA form, the CDR3 reads TGCAGCGTTGGGGGCGGGGGTGGTAACAATGAGCAGTTCTTC.

This clonotype has at least ten counts. The rearrangement uses TRBV6-5 and TRBJ2-1; a weak D match, TRBD1 (5 bases). The CDR3 runs 18 residues. Trimming stripped 2 bases from V and 0 bases from J, with 17 bases between. The germline V gene encodes CDR1 MNHEY and CDR2 SVGAGI. CDR3 residues: CASSYPDSLPSSYNEQFF. The CDR3 DNA is TGTGCCAGCAGTTACCCCGACAGCCTCCCTAGCTCCTACAATGAGCAGTTCTTC.

This clonotype was picked up many times. The chain uses TRBV6-1 and TRBJ2-1, with D uncertain. The CDR3 has 16 amino acids. Germline values: CDR1 MNHNS, CDR2 SASEGT. The V end was cut by 4 bases, the J end by 0 bases, with 13 bases between. CDR3 in amino acids: CASSVPDLSSYNEQFF. Here the CDR3 DNA reads TGTGCCAGCAGTGTCCCCGACCTGAGCTCCTACAATGAGCAGTTCTTC.

This clonotype occurred many times. The rearrangement uses TRBV12-3 or TRBV12-4 and TRBJ2-7, with 8 bases lining up with TRBD2. The CDR3 extends over 16 amino acids. V shed 6 bases, J shed 1 base, and the junction held 11 bases outside the gene matches. This CDR3 is CASSPGLEGGSYEQYF. CDR3 sequence (DNA): TGTGCCAGCAGCCCGGGACTAGAGGGCGGGTCCTACGAGCAGTACTTC.

The V call is TRBV6-6, the J call TRBJ2-5; D is unresolved. V was pared by 5 bases and J by 5 bases, with 9 bases between. Germline V CDR1 and CDR2: MNHNY, SVGAGI (reference sequence). This CDR3 is built from 12 residues. CDR3 sequence: CASSIIGETQYF. DNA of the CDR3: TGTGCCAGCAGTATAATAGGGGAGACCCAGTACTTC.

This clonotype was recorded only once. The chain combines TRBV6-2 or TRBV6-3 with TRBJ1-5; D not resolved. V was cut by 4 bases and J by 5 bases, with 9 bases left in between. Germline CDR1 reads MNHEY; CDR2 reads SVGEGT. CDR3 length equals 13 residues. The CDR3 nucleotides read TGTGCCAGCAGTTGGAACCCAGATCAGCCCCAGCATTTT. It translates to CASSWNPDQPQHF.

The V call is TRBV7-3, the J call TRBJ2-1, with 11 positions matching TRBD2. This CDR3 spans 14 amino acids. The trim removed 5 bases at V and 8 bases at J, leaving 5 bases unmatched. Germline V gives CDR1 SGHTA, CDR2 FQGTGA. The CDR3 DNA follows: TGTGCCAGCAGCCTTAGCGGGAGGGCCGATGAGCAGTTCTTC. Translated: CASSLSGRADEQFF.

This clonotype was counted a single time. This chain uses TRBV4-1 with TRBJ2-2, with D perhaps TRBD2 (6 bases). The CDR3 runs to 17 residues. Looked up from germline, CDR1 is MGHRA and CDR2 is YSYEKL. V was trimmed by 4 bases and J by 4 bases, leaving 19 bases between them. The CDR3: CASSPLVGGGVTGELFF. The CDR3 coding sequence is TGCGCCAGCAGCCCCCTAGTCGGCGGAGGGGTCACCGGGGAGCTGTTTTTT.

This clonotype was detected many times. The V and J genes are TRBV20-1 and TRBJ2-3; 9 bases are a match to TRBD2. Per germline, CDR1 DFQATT and CDR2 SNEGSKA (reference sequence). With V trimmed by 6 bases and J by 2 bases, 9 bases remained unmatched. CDR3 length equals 15 residues. The chain's CDR3 is CSARRLAEDTDTQYF. The CDR3 DNA is TGCAGTGCCCGCCGACTAGCGGAGGACACAGATACGCAGTATTTT.

This clonotype was counted at least ten times. V is TRBV20-1 and J is TRBJ2-3; 8 bases map to TRBD2. The CDR3 runs 16 residues. The germline V gene encodes CDR1 DFQATT and CDR2 SNEGSKA (reference sequence). The V and J ends lost 5 bases and 6 bases, in that order; junction bases with no gene match: 16. The CDR3 loop is CSACAIAGQFMDTQYF. CDR3 DNA: TGCAGTGCTTGTGCCATAGCGGGGCAGTTTATGGATACGCAGTATTTT.

There are many counts of this clonotype. This rearrangement joins TRBV15 to TRBJ2-5, with no clear D. The CDR3 sequence is 13 residues long. Trimming shortened V by 3 bases and J by 0 bases, and 5 bases separated the two germline ends. CDR1 is LNHNV and CDR2 is YYDKDF in the germline V gene (reference sequence). CDR3 sequence (DNA): TGTGCCACCAGCAGGGGTTACCAAGAGACCCAGTACTTC. It translates to CATSRGYQETQYF.

This clonotype was counted a few times. V gene TRBV15 combines with J gene TRBJ2-1; D tentatively reads TRBD1 or TRBD2 (5 bases each). This CDR3 region has 14 residues. Germline V gene data show CDR1 as LNHNV and CDR2 as YYDKDF (reference sequence). Trimming left V 0 bases short and J 5 bases short, with 8 bases between. In DNA, the CDR3 is TGTGCCACCAGCAGAGACGGGACGGACAATGAGCAGTTCTTC. As protein: CATSRDGTDNEQFF. Based on the CDR3 plus reference TRBV15 and TRBJ2-1, the full variable domain is DAMVIQNPRYQVTQFGKPVTLSCSQTLNHNVMYWYQQKSSQAPKLLFHYYDKDFNNEADTPDNFQSRRPNTSFCFLDIRSPGLGDTAMYLCATSRDGTDNEQFFGPGTRLTVL.

The gene calls are TRBV6-5 and TRBJ2-7; D is undetermined. The CDR3 is made up of 12 amino acids. With 6 bases removed from V and 2 bases from J, the gap between germline ends came to 8 bases. From germline, CDR1 is MNHEY and CDR2 SVGAGI. The CDR3 spells CASSHSTYEQYF. DNA for the CDR3: TGTGCCAGCAGCCACTCGACCTACGAGCAGTACTTC.

This clonotype was detected a few times. Here the CDR3 DNA reads TGTGCCAGCATCTTGGGGAATGAGCAGTTCTTC. Its protein is CASILGNEQFF. The chain is built from TRBV11-2 and TRBJ2-1; D unresolved. V was pared by 7 bases and J by 7 bases, with 8 bases between. This CDR3 spans 11 amino acids. Per the germline V gene, CDR1 is SGHAT and CDR2 is FQNNGV. Combining the CDR3 with reference TRBV11-2 and TRBJ2-1 gives the whole variable domain EAGVAQSPRYKIIEKRQSVAFWCNPISGHATLYWYQQILGQGPKLLIQFQNNGVVDDSQLPKDRFSAERLKGVDSTLKIQPAKLEDSAVYLCASILGNEQFFGPGTRLTVL.

This clonotype was observed a few times. The chain employs TRBV12-3 or TRBV12-4 and TRBJ2-1; D uncertain. Trimming pared 1 base from V and 7 bases from J, leaving 14 bases between. The CDR3 sequence is 15 residues long. CDR3 coding DNA: TGTGCCAGCAGTTTAGGGGATGCTGGCGTAAATGAGCAGTTCTTC. Its translation is CASSLGDAGVNEQFF.

In its sample, this clonotype was seen many times. J is TRBJ2-7 and V is TRBV7-9, with 11 nucleotides matching TRBD2. The CDR3 consists of 13 residues. Germline lookup yields CDR1 SEHNR and CDR2 FQNEAQ (reference sequence). J gave up 5 bases and V 7 bases, and 4 bases lay outside the gene matches. The CDR3 protein is CASTSGLADEQYF. The CDR3 nucleotides are TGTGCCAGCACTTCGGGACTAGCGGACGAGCAGTACTTC.

The genes are TRBV2 and TRBJ2-7, with D unclear. With 8 bases removed from V and 1 base from J, the gap between germline ends came to 12 bases. CDR1 is SNHLY, CDR2 FYNNEI, per germline. This CDR3 spans 13 amino acids. Written as DNA, the CDR3 is TGTGCCAGCTCCGTTACGGAATCCTACGAGCAGTACTTC. Residues: CASSVTESYEQYF.

This clonotype was seen more than once but under ten times. The CDR3 loop is CSARDDVGEQFF. CDR3 sequence (DNA): TGCAGTGCTAGAGATGATGTCGGAGAGCAGTTCTTC. V usage is TRBV20-1 and J usage is TRBJ2-1, with D unclear. CDR3 length: 12 residues. Germline CDR1 DFQATT, CDR2 SNEGSKA (reference sequence). Trimming stripped 0 bases from V and 10 bases from J, with 10 bases between.

V usage is TRBV20-1 and J usage is TRBJ1-1; D is possibly TRBD1 (6 bases). CDR1 and CDR2 (germline): DFQATT, SNEGSKA (reference sequence). The CDR3 sequence is 11 residues long. Trimming took off 3 bases at V and 11 bases at J, with 13 bases between the two ends. The CDR3 spells CSARDRVGAFF. The CDR3 DNA follows: TGCAGTGCTAGGGACAGAGTGGGGGCTTTCTTT.

In this sample, this clonotype turned up a few times. The chain uses TRBV9 and TRBJ2-5; the match to TRBD2 covers 8 bases. CDR1 and CDR2 from the germline V gene are SGDLS and YYNGEE. V was clipped by 4 bases and J by 1 base; unmatched bases: 6. This CDR3 spans 15 amino acids. The CDR3 is CASSPRLASQETQYF. The CDR3 DNA follows: TGTGCCAGCAGCCCTCGACTAGCGTCCCAAGAGACCCAGTACTTC. Filled out from reference TRBV9 and TRBJ2-5, the complete variable domain reads DSGVTQTPKHLITATGQRVTLRCSPRSGDLSVYWYQQSLDQGLQFLIQYYNGEERAKGNILERFSAQQFPDLHSELNLSSLELGDSALYFCASSPRLASQETQYFGPGTRLLVL.

In its sample, this clonotype was seen a few times. CDR3: CASSSPFRRQGGEQYF. The CDR3 DNA follows: TGTGCCAGCAGTTCACCCTTCAGGAGACAGGGTGGTGAGCAGTACTTC. The V and J genes are TRBV28 and TRBJ2-7, with 7 positions matching TRBD1. V lost 4 bases to trimming and J lost 7 bases; unmatched junction nucleotides: 16. Germline CDR1 is MDHEN and CDR2 is SYDVKM. CDR3 length: 16 residues.

This clonotype was counted a few times. The CDR3, as DNA: TGTGCCAGCAGCTCCCGGTACAGGCGCTATCAAGAGACCCAGTACTTC. It yields the protein CASSSRYRRYQETQYF. The rearrangement joins TRBV7-2 to TRBJ2-5, with D perhaps matching TRBD1 (5 bases). The V gene's germline CDR1 is SGHTA and CDR2 FQGNSA. The CDR3 has 16 residues. Trimming left V 4 bases short and J 2 bases short, with 17 bases between.

The chain has TRBV27 and TRBJ2-1; 9 nucleotides agree with TRBD2. The CDR3 sequence is 15 residues long. Germline-derived CDR1 and CDR2 are MNHEY and SMNVEV (reference sequence). J was trimmed by 7 bases and V by 6 bases; bases with no gene match: 10. The DNA for the CDR3 is TGTGCCAGCAGGCCAGCGGGAGGAGAGTATAATGAGCAGTTCTTC. Translated: CASRPAGGEYNEQFF.

This sequence joins TRBV6-1 and TRBJ2-5; 10 nucleotides agree with TRBD1. Germline V lookup: CDR1 MNHNS, CDR2 SASEGT. J was trimmed by 0 bases and V by 7 bases; bases with no gene match: 5. CDR3 length: 15 residues. CDR3 sequence (DNA): TGTGCCAGCAACAAGGGACAGGGGAACCAAGAGACCCAGTACTTC. It yields the protein CASNKGQGNQETQYF.

This clonotype was seen more than once but under ten times. The chain joins TRBV20-1 to TRBJ2-3; unclear D gene. Germline V gene lookup returns CDR1 DFQATT and CDR2 SNEGSKA (reference sequence). This CDR3 region has 14 residues. V dropped 6 bases and J dropped 0 bases, with 13 bases sitting between them. The CDR3 spells CSANKFASTDTQYF. The CDR3 region has the DNA TGCAGTGCCAATAAGTTCGCTAGCACAGATACGCAGTATTTT.

This clonotype came up many times. A much more abundant neighbour one base away suggests this may be a read error. This rearrangement joins TRBV3-1 to TRBJ2-1; 10 bases line up with TRBD2. The length of the CDR3 is 20 residues. Germline values: CDR1 LGHDT, CDR2 YNNKEL (reference sequence). The trim removed 8 bases at V and 9 bases at J, leaving 28 bases unmatched. The CDR3 spells CASCLRLAGASLTLTFEQFF. CDR3 nucleotides: TGTGCCAGCTGCCTCCGGCTAGCGGGGGCCTCTCTAACATTGACCTTTGAGCAGTTCTTC.

This sequence joins TRBV30 and TRBJ2-7; D is perhaps TRBD1 (6 bases). The CDR3 runs 14 residues. Trimming stripped 0 bases from V and 1 base from J, with 10 bases between. Germline V gene sequence: CDR1 GTSNPN, CDR2 SVGIG (reference sequence). The CDR3 region has the DNA TGTGCCTGGAGTGTACGCAGGGGATCCTACGAGCAGTACTTC. Translated: CAWSVRRGSYEQYF.

The chain is built from TRBV27 and TRBJ2-1; 9 nucleotides agree with TRBD2. V lost 5 bases to trimming and J lost 2 bases; unmatched junction nucleotides: 4. Germline CDR1 MNHEY, CDR2 SMNVEV (reference sequence). The CDR3 contains 15 residues. CDR3 amino acids: CASSMRGGPYNEQFF. The CDR3 DNA follows: TGTGCCAGCAGTATGCGGGGGGGCCCCTACAATGAGCAGTTCTTC.